This T cell receptor beta chain stems from a study of blood T cell repertoires in COVID-19. Study-level background: Spain, Italy and the United States supplied samples that represented acute and convalescent COVID-19. From T cells, B-cell-depleted T cells, or PBMCs came the material, which was cDNA or gDNA.

Patients at the Seattle site were enrolled during active infection and followed longitudinally. In the original analysis: Estimation of nucleated cell counts relied on the amplification of reference gene primers. Profiling relied on immunoSEQ multiplex PCR, and the TCRdb table lists in-frame clones only, not all of them. D and trimming come from the DNA, and the V and J calls and clone size come from that table. The sample holds around 460,000 clones, 70% to 90% seen once. The CDR3 runs 16 residues. V shed 2 bases and J 4 bases; nucleotides not matched to a gene: 7. The germline gives CDR1 SGHTA, CDR2 FQGNSA.

The sample consisted of peripheral blood. This sequence joins TRBV7-2 and TRBJ2-3; 9 bases line up with TRBD2. This clonotype was sampled from a man between 18 and 29 years old with COVID-19, enrolled during active disease. CDR3 nucleotide sequence: TGTGCCAGCAGCTTAAGTCGGGGACTAGCATCAGATACGCAGTATTTT. Its translation is CASSLSRGLASDTQYF.